This is a list of T cell receptor beta chains from one sample in a study of CD8 T cells in ankylosing spondylitis. TCRdb called the 5' RACE reads again in MiXCR, with one record for every CDR3 protein. Of about 210,000 distinct CDR3 sequences in the sample, about 7% are singletons; the top ten hold approximately 14%. Input material: blood, either unsorted or a sorted T cell fraction (not recorded which). All receptors derive from a male donor with ankylosing spondylitis. Both conserved end residues are part of each CDR3. D genes are given only for firm matches. Expanded clones get a size class; other rows say once, few or many, or leave the size out.

TRBJ2-1,few,TRBV7-9,TRBD2,TGTGCCAGCAGCTATGCGGCGGGAGGTCTCGGAGAGCAGTTCTTC,CASSYAAGGLGEQFF
TRBJ1-5,few,TRBV2,-,TGTGCCAGCAGTCCCGGGGGGGATCAGCCCCAGCATTTT,CASSPGGDQPQHF
TRBJ2-7,many,TRBV7-9,-,TGTGCCAGCAGCCGAATCGGGGTCTACGAGCAGTACTTC,CASSRIGVYEQYF
TRBJ1-1,-,TRBV7-6,-,TGTGCCAGCAGCCCCCCGACAGACCTGAACACTGAAGCTTTCTTT,CASSPPTDLNTEAFF
TRBJ1-1,few,TRBV6-1,TRBD1,TGTGCCAGCACCACAGACAGGGGTGGACCCATTGAAGCTTTCTTT,CASTTDRGGPIEAFF
TRBJ1-1,many,TRBV12-3/TRBV12-4,-,TGTGCCAGCAGTTTAGTCAAGAACACTGAAGCTTTCTTT,CASSLVKNTEAFF
TRBJ2-7,-,TRBV27,-,TGTGCCAGCAGTTTGTCCGCCTTAGGTTCTCTCAGGCCCTCTTACGAGCAGTACTTC,CASSLSALGSLRPSYEQYF
TRBJ1-5,many,TRBV4-2,-,TGTGCCAGCAGCCAAGAAGGGGCGGGGAATCAGCCCCAGCATTTT,CASSQEGAGNQPQHF
TRBJ2-1,few,TRBV7-2,-,TGTGCCAGCAGCTTCGGGGACTGGAGCTCCTACAATGAGCAGTTCTTC,CASSFGDWSSYNEQFF
TRBJ2-1,-,TRBV20-1,-,TGCAGTGCTAGGGACAGCTTAACGTACAATGAGCAGTTCTTC,CSARDSLTYNEQFF
TRBJ2-3,-,TRBV7-6,TRBD2,TGTGCCAGCAGCCGTAGCGGGGGCCTCACAGATACGCAGTATTTT,CASSRSGGLTDTQYF
TRBJ2-7,many,TRBV7-3,TRBD1,TGTGCCAGCAGCCCTGACAGGGGTCCCTCCTACGAGCAGTACTTC,CASSPDRGPSYEQYF
TRBJ2-7,many,TRBV12-3/TRBV12-4,-,TGTGCCAGCGGACAGAACTACGAGCAGTACTTC,CASGQNYEQYF
TRBJ2-7,-,TRBV27,-,TGTGCCAGCAGTTTAGCCGGGGTCCACGAGCAGTACTTC,CASSLAGVHEQYF
TRBJ2-4,once,TRBV7-9,TRBD2,TGTGCCAGCAGCGGACTAGCCCGCGACAAAAACATTCAGTACTTC,CASSGLARDKNIQYF
TRBJ2-1,many,TRBV7-2,-,TGTGCCAGCAGCCCGCACGACAAGGTCGGGGGATACAATGAGCAGTTCTTC,CASSPHDKVGGYNEQFF
TRBJ1-1,many,TRBV6-5,-,TGTGCCAGCAGTTACTCCTGGGGAGGCACTGAAGCTTTCTTT,CASSYSWGGTEAFF
TRBJ1-1,many,TRBV9,-,TGTGCCAGCAGCGTAGTATCGTCAGCCGAAGCTTTCTTT,CASSVVSSAEAFF
TRBJ2-7,many,TRBV12-5,-,TGTGCTAGTGGTTTGGGAAACTACGAGCAGTACTTC,CASGLGNYEQYF
TRBJ2-1,many,TRBV6-4,-,TGTGCCAGCAGTGACAGCTCCTACAATGAGCAGTTCTTC,CASSDSSYNEQFF
TRBJ2-3,-,TRBV7-6,TRBD2,TGTGCCAGCACCCTAGCGGGAGGGGTAGATACGCAGTATTTT,CASTLAGGVDTQYF
TRBJ2-7,-,TRBV7-9,-,TGTGCCAGCAGCCCTACCGCAGGGATCCCCTACGAGCAGTACTTC,CASSPTAGIPYEQYF
TRBJ2-5,many,TRBV28,TRBD1,TGTGCCAGTAATCCGACTAAACCACAGGGGATCCCGGGAGAGACCCAGTACTTC,CASNPTKPQGIPGETQYF
TRBJ2-5,-,TRBV11-2,TRBD2,TGTGCCAGCAGCTTAGAATTCGGGGGACTAGCGGGAGCCCGGGAGACCCAGTACTTC,CASSLEFGGLAGARETQYF
TRBJ2-7,many,TRBV20-1,TRBD1,TGCAGTGCTAGGCGGGACAGGGGGCTCTACGAGCAGTACTTC,CSARRDRGLYEQYF
TRBJ1-1,many,TRBV29-1,-,TGCAGCGTCCCCAACCCGGAGGGAGGTGAAGCTTTCTTT,CSVPNPEGGEAFF
TRBJ2-1,many,TRBV12-3/TRBV12-4,TRBD2,TGTGCCAGCACCCTCGGGGGGGGACGCTACAATGAGCAGTTCTTC,CASTLGGGRYNEQFF
TRBJ2-3,many,TRBV9,TRBD2,TGTGCCAGCAGCGTCGCCAGCGGGGGAGCAGATACGCAGTATTTT,CASSVASGGADTQYF
TRBJ2-7,many,TRBV12-3/TRBV12-4,-,TGTGCCAGCAGTTTTGTCAGAGGGTCCTACGAGCAGTACTTC,CASSFVRGSYEQYF
TRBJ2-7,few,TRBV27,-,TGTGCCAGCAGTTTGCAGGGGCCGTCCGAGCAGTACTTC,CASSLQGPSEQYF
TRBJ1-2,many,TRBV11-2,-,TGTGCCAGCAGCTTAGACGCAAACTATGGCTACACCTTC,CASSLDANYGYTF
TRBJ2-5,once,TRBV11-2,-,TGTGCCAGCAGCCTCTCTTACGGGAGTCTCGGGGAGACCCAGTACTTC,CASSLSYGSLGETQYF
TRBJ2-1,many,TRBV11-2,TRBD2,TGTGCCAGCAATCTAGCGGGGGATTATTACAATGAGCAGTTCTTC,CASNLAGDYYNEQFF
TRBJ2-2,-,TRBV27,TRBD1,TGTGCCAGCAGTTTATCGCCTCGGGACAGCATCACCTCGGGGACCGGGGAGCTGTTTTTT,CASSLSPRDSITSGTGELFF
TRBJ2-1,many,TRBV4-2,-,TGTGCCAGCAGCCAAGATCCCAGTACCAGTCGGTTCTTC,CASSQDPSTSRFF
TRBJ1-1,-,TRBV12-3/TRBV12-4,-,TGTGCCGGCAGCTTGGGGTACACTGAAGCTTTCTTT,CAGSLGYTEAFF
TRBJ2-7,few,TRBV7-9,-,TGTGCCAGCAGCTTAGGGAGGACAGTCCACGAGCAGTACTTC,CASSLGRTVHEQYF
TRBJ1-2,many,TRBV6-5,TRBD1,TGTGCCAGCAGTTACTCGTGGCTCAGGGACAGCCCTAACTATGGCTACACCTTC,CASSYSWLRDSPNYGYTF
TRBJ1-2,-,TRBV4-1,-,TGCGCCAGCAGCCCTGACCGCACGGAGGTGGGCTACACCTTC,CASSPDRTEVGYTF
TRBJ2-7,many,TRBV25-1,-,TGTGCCAGCAGTGAACACGGCTACGAGCAGTACTTC,CASSEHGYEQYF
TRBJ2-1,many,TRBV13,TRBD2,TGTGCCAGCAGCTTAGGTCCCGGGGGGAACAATGAGCAGTTCTTC,CASSLGPGGNNEQFF
TRBJ1-4,few,TRBV27,-,TGTGCCAGCACCCGGGTGGGCACTAATGAAAAACTGTTTTTT,CASTRVGTNEKLFF
TRBJ2-5,-,TRBV27,TRBD1,TGTGCCAGCAGTTTGACAGGGGGTAAAGAGACCCAGTACTTC,CASSLTGGKETQYF